This entry lists 2 T cell receptor beta chains sequenced from one sample in a study of blood T cell repertoires in COVID-19. This table comes from immunoSEQ multiplex PCR, and its TCRdb copy is limited to in-frame clones, with some not included. The table includes approximately 160,000 clones, roughly 90% detected once. Sequenced input: peripheral blood. These receptors came from a man aged 45 to 65 with acute or convalescent COVID-19.

With regard to this clone: Since the CDR3 does not end with the conserved phenylalanine or tryptophan, this likely comes from a read error. The DNA is left out, because the CDR3 cannot be placed on it with certainty; the CDR3 is given as TCRdb lists it. The V gene is TRBV6-6, the J gene TRBJ1-1; TRBD1 reflects the table's D call only, with no check against the DNA. 13 amino acids form the CDR3, both terminal residues included. In germline, CDR1 is MNHNY, CDR2 SVGAGI (reference sequence). CDR3 region: CASSARQGMVPRL.

This sequence joins TRBV9 and TRBJ2-3; 7 bases are shared with TRBD2. The V and J ends lost 4 bases and 3 bases, in that order; junction bases with no gene match: 11. This CDR3 has 16 residues. CDR1 and CDR2 (germline): SGDLS, YYNGEE. The CDR3 sequence is CASSPSGGGATDTQYF. CDR3 coding DNA: TGTGCCAGCAGCCCTAGCGGCGGGGGTGCGACAGATACGCAGTATTTT.